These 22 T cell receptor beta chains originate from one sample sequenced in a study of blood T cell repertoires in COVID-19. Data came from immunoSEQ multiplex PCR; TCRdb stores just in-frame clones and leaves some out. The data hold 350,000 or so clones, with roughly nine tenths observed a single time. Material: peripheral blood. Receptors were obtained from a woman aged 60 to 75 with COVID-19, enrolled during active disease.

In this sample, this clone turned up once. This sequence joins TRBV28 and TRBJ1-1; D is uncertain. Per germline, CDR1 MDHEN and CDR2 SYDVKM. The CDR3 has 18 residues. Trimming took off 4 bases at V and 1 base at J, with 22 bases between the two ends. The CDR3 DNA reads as TGTGCCAGCAGTTCCCTCGGGTCCGTATGGTCGTCGAACACTGAAGCTTTCTTT. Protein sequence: CASSSLGSVWSSNTEAFF.

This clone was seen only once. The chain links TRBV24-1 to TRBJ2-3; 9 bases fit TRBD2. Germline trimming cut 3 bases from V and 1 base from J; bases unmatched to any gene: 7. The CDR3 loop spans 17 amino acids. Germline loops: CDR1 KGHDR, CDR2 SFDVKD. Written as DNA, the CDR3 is TGTGCCACCAGTGATCCCTCTAGCGGGGCGCGCACAGATACGCAGTATTTT. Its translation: CATSDPSSGARTDTQYF.

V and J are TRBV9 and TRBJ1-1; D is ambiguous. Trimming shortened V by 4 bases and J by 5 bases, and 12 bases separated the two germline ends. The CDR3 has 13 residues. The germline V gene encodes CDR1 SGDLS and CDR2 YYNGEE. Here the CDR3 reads CASSPPGVTEAFF. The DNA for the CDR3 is TGTGCCAGCAGCCCCCCCGGAGTAACTGAAGCTTTCTTT.

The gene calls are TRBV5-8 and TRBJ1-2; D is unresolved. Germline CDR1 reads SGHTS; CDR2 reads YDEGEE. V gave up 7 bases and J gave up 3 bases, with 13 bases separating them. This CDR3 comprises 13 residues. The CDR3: CASPTGWDYGYTF. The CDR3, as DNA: TGTGCCAGCCCGACGGGGTGGGACTATGGCTACACCTTC. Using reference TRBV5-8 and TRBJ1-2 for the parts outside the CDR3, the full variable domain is EAGVTQSPTHLIKTRGQQATLRCSPISGHTSVYWYQQALGLGLQFLLWYDEGEERNRGNFPPRFSGRQFPNYSSELNVNALELEDSALYLCASPTGWDYGYTFGSGTRLTVV.

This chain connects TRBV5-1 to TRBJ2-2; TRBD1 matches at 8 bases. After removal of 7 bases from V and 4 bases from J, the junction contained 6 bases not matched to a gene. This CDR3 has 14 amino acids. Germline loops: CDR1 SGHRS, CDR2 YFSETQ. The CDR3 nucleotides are TGCGCCAGCCGCACCGGGACAGGCACCGGGGAGCTGTTTTTT. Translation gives CASRTGTGTGELFF.

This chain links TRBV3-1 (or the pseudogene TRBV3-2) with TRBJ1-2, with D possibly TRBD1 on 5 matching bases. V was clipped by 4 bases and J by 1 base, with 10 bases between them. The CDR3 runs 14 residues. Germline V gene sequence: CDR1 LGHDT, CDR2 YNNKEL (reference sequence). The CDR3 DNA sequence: TGTGCCAGCAGCCGAAGACAGATTAACTATGGCTACACCTTC. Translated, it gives CASSRRQINYGYTF.

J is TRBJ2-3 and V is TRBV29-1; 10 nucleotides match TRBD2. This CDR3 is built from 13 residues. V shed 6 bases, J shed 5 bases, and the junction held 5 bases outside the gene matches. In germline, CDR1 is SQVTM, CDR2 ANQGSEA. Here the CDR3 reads CSVESGGGDTQYF. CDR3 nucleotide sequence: TGCAGCGTCGAAAGCGGGGGGGGAGATACGCAGTATTTT.

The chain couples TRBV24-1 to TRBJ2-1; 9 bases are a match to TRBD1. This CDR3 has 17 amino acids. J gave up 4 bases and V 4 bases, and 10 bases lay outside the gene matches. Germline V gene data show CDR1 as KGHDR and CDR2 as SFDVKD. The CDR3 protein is CATSDSRRDRVYNEQFF. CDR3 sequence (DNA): TGTGCCACCAGTGACTCCCGTCGGGACAGGGTATACAATGAGCAGTTCTTC.

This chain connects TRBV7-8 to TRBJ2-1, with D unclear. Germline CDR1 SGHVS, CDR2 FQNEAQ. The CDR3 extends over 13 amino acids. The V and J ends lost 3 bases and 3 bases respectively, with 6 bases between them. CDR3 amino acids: CASSLAVYNEQFF. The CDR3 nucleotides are TGTGCCAGCAGCTTGGCCGTCTACAATGAGCAGTTCTTC.

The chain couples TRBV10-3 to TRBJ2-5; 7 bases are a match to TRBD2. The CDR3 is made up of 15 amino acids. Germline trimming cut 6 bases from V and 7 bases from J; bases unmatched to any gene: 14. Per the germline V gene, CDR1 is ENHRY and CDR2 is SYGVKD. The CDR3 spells CAIRPATSKGGTQYF. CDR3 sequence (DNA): TGTGCCATCAGACCCGCGACTAGCAAGGGCGGGACCCAGTACTTC.

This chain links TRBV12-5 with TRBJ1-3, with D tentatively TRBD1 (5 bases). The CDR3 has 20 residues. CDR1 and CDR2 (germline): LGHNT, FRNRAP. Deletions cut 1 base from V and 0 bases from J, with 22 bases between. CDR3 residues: CASGLAQKAGVTGSGNTIYF. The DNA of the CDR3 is TGTGCTAGTGGTTTGGCTCAAAAGGCGGGGGTCACAGGCTCTGGAAACACCATATATTTT.

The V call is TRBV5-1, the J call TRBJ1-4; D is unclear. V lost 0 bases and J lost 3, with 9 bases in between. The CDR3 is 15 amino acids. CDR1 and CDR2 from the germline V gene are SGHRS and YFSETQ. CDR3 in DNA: TGCGCCAGCAGCTTGGACCGGGGATCTAATGAAAAACTGTTTTTT. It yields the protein CASSLDRGSNEKLFF.

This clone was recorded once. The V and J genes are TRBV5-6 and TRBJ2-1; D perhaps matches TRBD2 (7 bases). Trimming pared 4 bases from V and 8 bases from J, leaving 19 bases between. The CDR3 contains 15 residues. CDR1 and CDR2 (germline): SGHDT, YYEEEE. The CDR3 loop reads CASSRAGAWRDEQFF. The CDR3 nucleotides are TGTGCCAGCAGCCGGGCGGGGGCCTGGAGGGATGAGCAGTTCTTC.

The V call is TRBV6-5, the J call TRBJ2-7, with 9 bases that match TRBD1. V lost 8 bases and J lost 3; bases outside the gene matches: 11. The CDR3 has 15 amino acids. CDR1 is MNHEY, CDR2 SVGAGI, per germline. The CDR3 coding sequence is TGTGCCAGCGGGGTGAGGGGGACAGGGCTCTACGAGCAGTACTTC. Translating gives CASGVRGTGLYEQYF.

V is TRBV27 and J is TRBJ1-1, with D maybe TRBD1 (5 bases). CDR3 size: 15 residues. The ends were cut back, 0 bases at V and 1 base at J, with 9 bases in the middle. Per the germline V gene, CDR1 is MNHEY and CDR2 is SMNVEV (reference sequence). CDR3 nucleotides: TGTGCCAGCAGTTTATCGAGGACAAAGAACACTGAAGCTTTCTTT. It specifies CASSLSRTKNTEAFF.

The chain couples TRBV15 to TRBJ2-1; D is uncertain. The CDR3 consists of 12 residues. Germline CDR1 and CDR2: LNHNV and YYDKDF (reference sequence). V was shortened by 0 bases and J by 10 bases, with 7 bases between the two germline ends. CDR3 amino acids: CATSREAAEQFF. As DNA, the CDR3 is TGTGCCACCAGCAGAGAGGCGGCAGAGCAGTTCTTC.

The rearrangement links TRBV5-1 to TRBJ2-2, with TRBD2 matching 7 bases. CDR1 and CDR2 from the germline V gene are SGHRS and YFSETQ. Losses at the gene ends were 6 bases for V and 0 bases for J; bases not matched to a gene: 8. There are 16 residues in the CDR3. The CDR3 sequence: CASMVAGVANTGELFF. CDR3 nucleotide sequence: TGCGCCAGCATGGTGGCGGGGGTTGCGAACACCGGGGAGCTGTTTTTT.

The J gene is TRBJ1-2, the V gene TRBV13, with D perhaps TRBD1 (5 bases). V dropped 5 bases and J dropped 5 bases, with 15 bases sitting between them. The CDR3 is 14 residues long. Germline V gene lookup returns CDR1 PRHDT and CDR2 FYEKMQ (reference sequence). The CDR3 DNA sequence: TGTGCCAGCAGCCCTCCGGGGGAAGGGTATGGCTACACCTTC. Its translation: CASSPPGEGYGYTF.

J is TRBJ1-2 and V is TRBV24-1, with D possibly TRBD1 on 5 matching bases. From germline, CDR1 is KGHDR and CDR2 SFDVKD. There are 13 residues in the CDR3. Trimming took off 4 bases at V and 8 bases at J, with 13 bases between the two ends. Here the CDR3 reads CATSDRKGSGYTF. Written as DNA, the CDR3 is TGTGCCACCAGTGACAGGAAGGGGTCCGGCTACACCTTC.

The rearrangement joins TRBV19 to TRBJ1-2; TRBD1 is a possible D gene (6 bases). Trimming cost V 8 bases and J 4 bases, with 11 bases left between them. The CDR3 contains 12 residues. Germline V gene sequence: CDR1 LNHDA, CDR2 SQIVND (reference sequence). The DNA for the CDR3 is TGTGCCAGTTCGGGACACAGCTATGGCTACACCTTC. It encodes CASSGHSYGYTF.

In DNA, the CDR3 is TGTGCCAGCAGCAGAATTACAGGGCCCAATGAAAAACTGTTTTTT. It specifies CASSRITGPNEKLFF. This chain connects TRBV9 to TRBJ1-4, with a weak D call TRBD1 (6 bases). The CDR3 runs 15 residues. Deletions cut 4 bases from V and 5 bases from J, with 15 bases between. Germline assignment: CDR1 SGDLS and CDR2 YYNGEE.

The CDR3 loop is CASSQGGDSNQPQHF. Here the CDR3 DNA reads TGCGCCAGCAGCCAAGGGGGAGACAGCAATCAGCCCCAGCATTTT. J is TRBJ1-5 and V is TRBV4-1, with D unclear. The CDR3 contains 15 residues. The germline V gene has CDR1 MGHRA and CDR2 YSYEKL. V lost 1 base to trimming and J lost 1 base, with 8 bases between them.